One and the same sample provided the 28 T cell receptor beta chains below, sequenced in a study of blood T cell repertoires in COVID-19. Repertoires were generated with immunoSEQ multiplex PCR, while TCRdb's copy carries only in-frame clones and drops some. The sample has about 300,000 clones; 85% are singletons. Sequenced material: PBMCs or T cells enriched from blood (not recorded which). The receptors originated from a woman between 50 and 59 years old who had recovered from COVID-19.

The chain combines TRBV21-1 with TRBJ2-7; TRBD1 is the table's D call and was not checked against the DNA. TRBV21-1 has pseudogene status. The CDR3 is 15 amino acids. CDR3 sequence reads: CASSGGWRANYEQYF. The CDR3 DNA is TGTGCCAGCAGCGGGGGCTGGAGAGCTAATTACGAGCAGTACTTC.

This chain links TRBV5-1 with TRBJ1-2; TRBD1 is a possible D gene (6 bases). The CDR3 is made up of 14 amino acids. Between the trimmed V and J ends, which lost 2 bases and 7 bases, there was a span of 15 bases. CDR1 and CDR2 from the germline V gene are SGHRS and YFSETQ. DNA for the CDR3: TGCGCCAGCAGCTTTAAGGGGGAGATAGGTGGCTACACCTTC. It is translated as CASSFKGEIGGYTF.

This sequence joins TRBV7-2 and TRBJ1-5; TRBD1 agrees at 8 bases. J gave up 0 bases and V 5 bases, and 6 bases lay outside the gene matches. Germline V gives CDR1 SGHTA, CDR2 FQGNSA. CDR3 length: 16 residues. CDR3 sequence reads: CASSKRTGNSNQPQHF. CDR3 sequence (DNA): TGTGCCAGCAGCAAACGGACAGGGAATAGCAATCAGCCCCAGCATTTT.

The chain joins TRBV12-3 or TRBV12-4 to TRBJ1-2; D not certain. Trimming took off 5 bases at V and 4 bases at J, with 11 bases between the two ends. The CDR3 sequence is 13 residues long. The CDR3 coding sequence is TGTGCCAGCAGTCACTCAAGCGGCTATGGCTACACCTTC. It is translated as CASSHSSGYGYTF.

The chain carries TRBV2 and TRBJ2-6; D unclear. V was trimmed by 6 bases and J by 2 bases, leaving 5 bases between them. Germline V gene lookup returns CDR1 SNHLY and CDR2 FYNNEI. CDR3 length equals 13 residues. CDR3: CASRLTGANVLTF. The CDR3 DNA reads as TGTGCCAGCAGGTTAACTGGGGCCAACGTCCTGACTTTC.

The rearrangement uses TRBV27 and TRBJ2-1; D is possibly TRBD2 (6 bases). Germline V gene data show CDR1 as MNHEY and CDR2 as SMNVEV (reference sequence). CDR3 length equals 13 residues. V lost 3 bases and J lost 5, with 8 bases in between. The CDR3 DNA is TGTGCCAGCAGTTTGGGGAGGAACAATGAGCAGTTCTTC. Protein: CASSLGRNNEQFF.

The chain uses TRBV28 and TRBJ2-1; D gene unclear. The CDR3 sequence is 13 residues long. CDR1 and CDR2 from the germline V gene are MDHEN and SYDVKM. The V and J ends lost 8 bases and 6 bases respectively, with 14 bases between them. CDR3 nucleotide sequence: TGTGCCAGCCTCAGCCTAGGCCTCAATGAGCAGTTCTTC. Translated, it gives CASLSLGLNEQFF.

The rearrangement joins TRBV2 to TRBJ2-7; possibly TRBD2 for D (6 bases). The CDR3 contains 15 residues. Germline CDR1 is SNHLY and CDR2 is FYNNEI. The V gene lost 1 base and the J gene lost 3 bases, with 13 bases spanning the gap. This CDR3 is CASSEGRAGSYEQYF. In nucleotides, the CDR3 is TGTGCCAGCAGTGAAGGAAGGGCGGGAAGCTACGAGCAGTACTTC.

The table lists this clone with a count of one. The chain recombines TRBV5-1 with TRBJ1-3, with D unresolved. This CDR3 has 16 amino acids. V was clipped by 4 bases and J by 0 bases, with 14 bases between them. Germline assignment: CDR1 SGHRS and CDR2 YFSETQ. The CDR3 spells CASSPLGPHSGNTIYF. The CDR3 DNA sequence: TGCGCCAGCAGCCCCCTTGGGCCGCACTCTGGAAACACCATATATTTT.

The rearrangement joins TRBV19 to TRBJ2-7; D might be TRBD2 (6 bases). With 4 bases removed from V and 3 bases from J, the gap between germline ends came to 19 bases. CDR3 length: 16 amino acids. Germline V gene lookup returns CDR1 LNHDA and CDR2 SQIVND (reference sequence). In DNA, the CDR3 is TGTGCCAGTAGTACCGACGGAGGGCGGTACTTCTACGAGCAGTACTTC. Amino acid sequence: CASSTDGGRYFYEQYF.

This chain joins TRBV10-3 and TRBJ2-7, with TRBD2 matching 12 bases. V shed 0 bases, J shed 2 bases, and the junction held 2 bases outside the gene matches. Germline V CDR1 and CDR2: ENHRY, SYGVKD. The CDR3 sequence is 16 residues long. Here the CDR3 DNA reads TGTGCCATCAGTGAGTCTCTAGCGGGGGGGCCCTACGAGCAGTACTTC. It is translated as CAISESLAGGPYEQYF.

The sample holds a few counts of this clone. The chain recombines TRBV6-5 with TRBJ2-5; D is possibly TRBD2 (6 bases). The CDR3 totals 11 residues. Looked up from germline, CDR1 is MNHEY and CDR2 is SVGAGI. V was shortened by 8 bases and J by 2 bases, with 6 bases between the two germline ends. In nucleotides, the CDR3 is TGTGCCAGCCGGGGGCAAGAGACCCAGTACTTC. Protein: CASRGQETQYF.

The CDR3 protein is CAWITGWATEAFF. CDR3 nucleotides: TGTGCCTGGATTACAGGGTGGGCCACTGAAGCTTTCTTT. The chain employs TRBV30 and TRBJ1-1, with D possibly being TRBD1 (6 bases). The germline V and J ends were trimmed by 4 bases and 4 bases, with 13 bases remaining between them. Germline-derived CDR1 and CDR2 are GTSNPN and SVGIG (reference sequence). This CDR3 has 13 residues.

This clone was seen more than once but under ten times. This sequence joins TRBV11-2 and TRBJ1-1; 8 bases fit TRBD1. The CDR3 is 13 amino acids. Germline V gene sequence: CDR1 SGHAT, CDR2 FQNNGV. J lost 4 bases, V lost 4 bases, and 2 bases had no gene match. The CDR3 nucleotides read TGTGCCAGCAGCTACACAGGGGGCACTGAAGCTTTCTTT. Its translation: CASSYTGGTEAFF.

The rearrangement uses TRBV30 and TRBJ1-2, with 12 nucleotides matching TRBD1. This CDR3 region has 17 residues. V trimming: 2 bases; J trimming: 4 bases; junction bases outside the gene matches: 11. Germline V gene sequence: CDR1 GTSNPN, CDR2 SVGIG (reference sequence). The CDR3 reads CAWSSTKGTGGIYGYTF. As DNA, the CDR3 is TGTGCCTGGAGTTCAACTAAAGGGACAGGGGGCATCTATGGCTACACCTTC.

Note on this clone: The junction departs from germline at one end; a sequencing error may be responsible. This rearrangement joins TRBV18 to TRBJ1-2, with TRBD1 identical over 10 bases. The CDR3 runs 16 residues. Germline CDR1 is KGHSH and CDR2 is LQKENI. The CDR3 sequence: CASSQKLGQGNSGYTF. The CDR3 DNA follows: TGTGCCAGCTCCCAAAAACTGGGACAGGGGAACTCTGGCTACACCTTC.

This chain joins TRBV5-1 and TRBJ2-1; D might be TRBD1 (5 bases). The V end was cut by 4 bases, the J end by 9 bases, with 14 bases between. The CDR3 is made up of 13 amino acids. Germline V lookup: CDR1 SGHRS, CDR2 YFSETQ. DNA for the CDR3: TGCGCCAGCAGCGTACAGGTTTCGGGTGAGCAGTTCTTC. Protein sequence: CASSVQVSGEQFF.

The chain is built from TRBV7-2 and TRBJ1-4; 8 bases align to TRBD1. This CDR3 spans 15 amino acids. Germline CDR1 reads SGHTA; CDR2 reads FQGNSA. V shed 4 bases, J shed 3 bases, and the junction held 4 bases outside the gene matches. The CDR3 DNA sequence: TGTGCCAGCAGCTCCATGACAGGGGCTAATGAAAAACTGTTTTTT. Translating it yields CASSSMTGANEKLFF.

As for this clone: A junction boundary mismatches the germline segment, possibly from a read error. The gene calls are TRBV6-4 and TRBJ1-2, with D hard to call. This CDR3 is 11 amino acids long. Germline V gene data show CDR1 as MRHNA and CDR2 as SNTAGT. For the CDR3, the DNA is TGTGCCAGCAGTGACTCAAGCCCTCCCCCCTTC. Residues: CASSDSSPPPF.

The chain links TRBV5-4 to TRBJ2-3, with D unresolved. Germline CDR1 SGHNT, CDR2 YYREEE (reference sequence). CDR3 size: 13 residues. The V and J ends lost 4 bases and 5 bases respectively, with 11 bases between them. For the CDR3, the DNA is TGTGCCAGCAGCCAGGATCTGGGAGATACGCAGTATTTT. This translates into CASSQDLGDTQYF.

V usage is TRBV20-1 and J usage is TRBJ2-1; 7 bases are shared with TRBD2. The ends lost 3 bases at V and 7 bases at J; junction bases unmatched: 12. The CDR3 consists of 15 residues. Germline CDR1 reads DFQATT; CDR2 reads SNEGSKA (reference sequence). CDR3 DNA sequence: TGCAGTGCTAGTGATTGGGGGACTATACTGAATGAGCAGTTCTTC. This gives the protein CSASDWGTILNEQFF.

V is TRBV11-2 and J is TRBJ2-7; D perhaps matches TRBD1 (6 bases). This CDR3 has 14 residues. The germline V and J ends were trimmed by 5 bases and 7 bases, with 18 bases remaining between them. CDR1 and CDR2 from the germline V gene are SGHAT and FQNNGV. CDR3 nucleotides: TGTGCCAGCAGCGTCGGACAGAATAGTGGAGAGCAGTACTTC. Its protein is CASSVGQNSGEQYF.

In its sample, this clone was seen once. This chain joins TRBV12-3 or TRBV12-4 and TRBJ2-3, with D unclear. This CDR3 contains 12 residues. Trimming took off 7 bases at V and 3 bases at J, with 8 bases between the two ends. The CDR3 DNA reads TGTGCCAGCACGCCCAGAACAGATACGCAGTATTTT. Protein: CASTPRTDTQYF.

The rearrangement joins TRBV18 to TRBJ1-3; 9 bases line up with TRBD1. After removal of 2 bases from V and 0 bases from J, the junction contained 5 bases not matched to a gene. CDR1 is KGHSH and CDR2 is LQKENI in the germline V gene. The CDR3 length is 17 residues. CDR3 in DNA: TGTGCCAGCTCACCAAGTAGGGACAGGGCCTCTGGAAACACCATATATTTT. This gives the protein CASSPSRDRASGNTIYF.

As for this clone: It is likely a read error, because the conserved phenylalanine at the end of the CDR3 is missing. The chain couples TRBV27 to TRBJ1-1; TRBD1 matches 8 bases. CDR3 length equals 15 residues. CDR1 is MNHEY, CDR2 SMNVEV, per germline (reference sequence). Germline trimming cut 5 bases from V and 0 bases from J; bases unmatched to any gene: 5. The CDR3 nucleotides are TGTGCCAGCAGTCAGGGGGCCCTTATGAACACTGAAGCTTTCTCT. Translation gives CASSQGALMNTEAFS.

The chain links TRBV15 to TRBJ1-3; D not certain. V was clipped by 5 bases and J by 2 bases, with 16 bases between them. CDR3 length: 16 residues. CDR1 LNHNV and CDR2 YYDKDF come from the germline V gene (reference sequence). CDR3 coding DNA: TGTGCCACCAGCCGTGCCCAGAGGGTCCCTGGAAACACCATATATTTT. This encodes CATSRAQRVPGNTIYF.

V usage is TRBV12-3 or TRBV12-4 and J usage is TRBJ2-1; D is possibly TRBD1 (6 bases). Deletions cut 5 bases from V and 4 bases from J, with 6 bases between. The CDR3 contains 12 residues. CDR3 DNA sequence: TGTGCCAGCAGTGGACAGTACAATGAGCAGTTCTTC. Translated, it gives CASSGQYNEQFF.

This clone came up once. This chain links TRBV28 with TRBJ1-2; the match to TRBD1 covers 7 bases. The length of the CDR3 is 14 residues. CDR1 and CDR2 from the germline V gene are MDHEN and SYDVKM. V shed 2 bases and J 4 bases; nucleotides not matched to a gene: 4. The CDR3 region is CASSLGGQTYGYTF. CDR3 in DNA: TGTGCCAGCAGTTTAGGGGGACAGACCTATGGCTACACCTTC.